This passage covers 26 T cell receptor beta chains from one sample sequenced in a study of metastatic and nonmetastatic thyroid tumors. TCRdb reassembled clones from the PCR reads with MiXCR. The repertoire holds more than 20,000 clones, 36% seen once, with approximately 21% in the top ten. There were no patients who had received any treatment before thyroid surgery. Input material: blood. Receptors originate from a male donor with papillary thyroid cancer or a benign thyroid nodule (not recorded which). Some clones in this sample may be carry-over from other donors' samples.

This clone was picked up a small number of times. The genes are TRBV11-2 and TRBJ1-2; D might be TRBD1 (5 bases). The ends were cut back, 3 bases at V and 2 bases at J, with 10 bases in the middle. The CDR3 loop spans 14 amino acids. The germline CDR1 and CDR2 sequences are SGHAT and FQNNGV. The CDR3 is CASSFLGDNYGYTF. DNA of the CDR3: TGTGCCAGCAGCTTTTTGGGGGACAACTATGGCTACACCTTC. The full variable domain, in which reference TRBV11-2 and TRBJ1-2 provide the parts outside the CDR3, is EAGVAQSPRYKIIEKRQSVAFWCNPISGHATLYWYQQILGQGPKLLIQFQNNGVVDDSQLPKDRFSAERLKGVDSTLKIQPAKLEDSAVYLCASSFLGDNYGYTFGSGTRLTVV.

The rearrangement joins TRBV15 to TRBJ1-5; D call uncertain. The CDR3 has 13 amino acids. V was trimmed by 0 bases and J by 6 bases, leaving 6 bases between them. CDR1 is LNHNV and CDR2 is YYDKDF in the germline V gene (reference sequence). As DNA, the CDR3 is TGTGCCACCAGCAGAGATAGCGGTCAGCCCCAGCATTTT. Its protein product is CATSRDSGQPQHF.

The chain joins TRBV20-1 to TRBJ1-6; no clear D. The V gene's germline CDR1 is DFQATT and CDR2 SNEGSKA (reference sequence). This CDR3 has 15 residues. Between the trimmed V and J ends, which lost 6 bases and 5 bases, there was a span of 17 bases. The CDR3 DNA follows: TGCAGTGCCAAGGACGGGTTCGGGGATAATTCACCCCTCCACTTT. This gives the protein CSAKDGFGDNSPLHF.

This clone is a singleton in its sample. The CDR3 loop is CASSHRDRVGEQFF. The CDR3 DNA follows: TGTGCCAGCAGCCACCGGGACAGGGTGGGAGAGCAGTTCTTC. The chain links TRBV3-1 to TRBJ2-1; 9 nucleotides align to TRBD1. Trimming cost V 3 bases and J 10 bases; bases outside gene matches: 7. CDR3 size: 14 residues. Germline V lookup: CDR1 LGHDT, CDR2 YNNKEL (reference sequence).

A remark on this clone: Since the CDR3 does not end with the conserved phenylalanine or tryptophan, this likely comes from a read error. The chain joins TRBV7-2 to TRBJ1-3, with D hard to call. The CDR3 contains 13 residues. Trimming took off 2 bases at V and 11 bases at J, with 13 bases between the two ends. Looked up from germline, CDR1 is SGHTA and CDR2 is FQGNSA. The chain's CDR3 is CASSLWGAHPIYY. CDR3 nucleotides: TGTGCCAGCAGCTTATGGGGAGCCCACCCCATATATTAT.

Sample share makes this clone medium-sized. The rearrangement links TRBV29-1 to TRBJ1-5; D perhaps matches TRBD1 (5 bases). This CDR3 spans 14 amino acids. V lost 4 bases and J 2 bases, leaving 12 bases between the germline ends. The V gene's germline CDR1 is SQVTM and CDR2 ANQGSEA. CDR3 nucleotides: TGCAGCGTTGCCCAGGGAGTGGGCAATCAGCCCCAGCATTTT. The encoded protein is CSVAQGVGNQPQHF.

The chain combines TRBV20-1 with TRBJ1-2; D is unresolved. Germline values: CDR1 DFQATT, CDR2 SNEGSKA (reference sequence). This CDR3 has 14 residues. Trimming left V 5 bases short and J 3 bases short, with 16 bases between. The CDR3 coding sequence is TGCAGTGCTTTCCGGGCCTCGGACCACTATGGCTACACCTTC. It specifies CSAFRASDHYGYTF.

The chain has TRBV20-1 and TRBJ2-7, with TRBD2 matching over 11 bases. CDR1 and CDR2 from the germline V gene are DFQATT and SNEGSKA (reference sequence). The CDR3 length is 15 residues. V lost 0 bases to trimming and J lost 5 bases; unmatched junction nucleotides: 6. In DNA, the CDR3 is TGCAGTGCTAGAGATCTAGCGGGAGGCGTGGACGAGCAGTACTTC. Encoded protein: CSARDLAGGVDEQYF.

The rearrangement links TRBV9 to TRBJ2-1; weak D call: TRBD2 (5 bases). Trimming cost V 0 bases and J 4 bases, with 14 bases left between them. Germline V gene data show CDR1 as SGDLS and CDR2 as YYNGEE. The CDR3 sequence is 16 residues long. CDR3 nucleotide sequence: TGTGCCAGCAGCGTAGACTCAAGCGGCCAATACAATGAGCAGTTCTTC. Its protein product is CASSVDSSGQYNEQFF.

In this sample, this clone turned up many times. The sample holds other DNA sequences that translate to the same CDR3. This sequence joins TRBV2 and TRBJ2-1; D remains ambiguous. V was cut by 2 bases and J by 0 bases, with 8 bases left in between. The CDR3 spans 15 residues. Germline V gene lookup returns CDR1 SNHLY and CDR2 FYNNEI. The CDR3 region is CASSERANSYNEQFF. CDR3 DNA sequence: TGTGCCAGCAGTGAACGAGCGAACTCCTACAATGAGCAGTTCTTC.

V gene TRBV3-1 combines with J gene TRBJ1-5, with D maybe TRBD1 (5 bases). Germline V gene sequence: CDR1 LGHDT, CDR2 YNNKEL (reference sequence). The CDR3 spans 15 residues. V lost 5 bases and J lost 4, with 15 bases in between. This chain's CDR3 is CASSATDSPNQPQHF. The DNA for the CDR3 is TGTGCCAGCAGCGCCACCGACAGCCCTAATCAGCCCCAGCATTTT.

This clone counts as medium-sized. CDR3 coding DNA: TGTGCCAGCAGCTTGGGGGGCGGATACGAGCAGTACTTC. This codes for CASSLGGGYEQYF. This chain links TRBV13 with TRBJ2-7, with D perhaps being TRBD1 or TRBD2 (6 bases each). Germline CDR1 reads PRHDT; CDR2 reads FYEKMQ (reference sequence). The CDR3 consists of 13 residues. V shed 3 bases and J shed 4 bases, with 10 bases lying between them. The complete variable domain, with remaining parts taken from reference TRBV13 and TRBJ2-7, reads AAGVIQSPRHLIKEKRETATLKCYPIPRHDTVYWYQQGPGQDPQFLISFYEKMQSDKGSIPDRFSAQQFSDYHSELNMSSLELGDSALYFCASSLGGGYEQYFGPGTRLTVT.

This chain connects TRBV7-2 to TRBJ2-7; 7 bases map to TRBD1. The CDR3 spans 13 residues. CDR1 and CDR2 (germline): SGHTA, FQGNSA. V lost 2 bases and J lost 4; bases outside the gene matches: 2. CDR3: CASSLNRGYEQYF. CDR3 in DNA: TGTGCCAGCAGCTTAAACAGGGGTTACGAGCAGTACTTC.

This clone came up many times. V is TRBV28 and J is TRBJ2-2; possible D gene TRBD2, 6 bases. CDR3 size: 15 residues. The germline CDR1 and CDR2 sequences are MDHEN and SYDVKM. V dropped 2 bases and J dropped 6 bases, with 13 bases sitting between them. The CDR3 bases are TGTGCCAGCAGTTTAGCCGGGAGTTTAGCCGGGGAGCTGTTTTTT. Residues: CASSLAGSLAGELFF.

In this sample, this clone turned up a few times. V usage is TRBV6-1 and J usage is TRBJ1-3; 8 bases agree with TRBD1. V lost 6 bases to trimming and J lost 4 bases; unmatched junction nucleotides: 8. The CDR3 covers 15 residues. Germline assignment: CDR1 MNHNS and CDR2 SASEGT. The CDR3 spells CASSLARTGGNTIYF. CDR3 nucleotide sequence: TGTGCCAGCAGCCTTGCTAGGACAGGGGGAAACACCATATATTTT.

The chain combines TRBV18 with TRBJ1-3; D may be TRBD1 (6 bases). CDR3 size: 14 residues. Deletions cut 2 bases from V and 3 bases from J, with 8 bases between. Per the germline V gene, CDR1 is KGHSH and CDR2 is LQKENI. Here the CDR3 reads CASSPGGLGNTIYF. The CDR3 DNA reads TGTGCCAGCTCACCAGGGGGCCTTGGAAACACCATATATTTT.

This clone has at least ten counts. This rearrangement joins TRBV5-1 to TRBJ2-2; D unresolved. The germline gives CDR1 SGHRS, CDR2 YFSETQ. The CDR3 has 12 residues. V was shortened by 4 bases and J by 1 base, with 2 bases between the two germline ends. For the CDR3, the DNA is TGCGCCAGCAGCAGGAACACCGGGGAGCTGTTTTTT. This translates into CASSRNTGELFF.

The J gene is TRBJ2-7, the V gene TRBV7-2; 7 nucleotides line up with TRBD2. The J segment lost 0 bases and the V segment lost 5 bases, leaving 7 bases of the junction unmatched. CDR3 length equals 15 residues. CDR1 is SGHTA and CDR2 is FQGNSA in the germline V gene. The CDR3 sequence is CASSRSGVSSYEQYF. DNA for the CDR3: TGTGCCAGCAGCCGAAGCGGGGTCAGCTCCTACGAGCAGTACTTC.

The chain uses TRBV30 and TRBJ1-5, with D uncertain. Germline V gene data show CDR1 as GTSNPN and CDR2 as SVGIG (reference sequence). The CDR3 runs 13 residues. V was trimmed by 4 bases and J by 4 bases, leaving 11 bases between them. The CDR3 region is CAWNRLENQPQHF. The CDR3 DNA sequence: TGTGCCTGGAATCGACTGGAAAATCAGCCCCAGCATTTT.

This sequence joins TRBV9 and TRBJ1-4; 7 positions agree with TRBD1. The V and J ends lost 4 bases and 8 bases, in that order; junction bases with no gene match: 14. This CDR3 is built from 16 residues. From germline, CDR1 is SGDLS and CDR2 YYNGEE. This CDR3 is CASSPSGGGLREKLFF. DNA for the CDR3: TGTGCCAGCAGCCCGAGCGGAGGGGGCCTTCGGGAAAAACTGTTTTTT. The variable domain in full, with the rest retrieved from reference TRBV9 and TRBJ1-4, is DSGVTQTPKHLITATGQRVTLRCSPRSGDLSVYWYQQSLDQGLQFLIQYYNGEERAKGNILERFSAQQFPDLHSELNLSSLELGDSALYFCASSPSGGGLREKLFFGSGTQLSVL.

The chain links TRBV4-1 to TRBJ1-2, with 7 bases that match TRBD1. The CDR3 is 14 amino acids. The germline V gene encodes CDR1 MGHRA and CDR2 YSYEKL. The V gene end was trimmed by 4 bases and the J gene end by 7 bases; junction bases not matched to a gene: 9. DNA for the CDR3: TGCGCCAGCAGCCCCTCAGGGGGACTCGGTGGCTACACCTTC. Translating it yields CASSPSGGLGGYTF.

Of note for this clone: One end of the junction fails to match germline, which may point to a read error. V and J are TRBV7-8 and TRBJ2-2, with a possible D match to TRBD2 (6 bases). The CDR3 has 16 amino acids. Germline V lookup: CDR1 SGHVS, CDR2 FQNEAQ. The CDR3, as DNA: TGTGCCAGCAGCGCGCGACAGAGCCCGAACACCGGGGGGCTGTTTTTT. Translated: CASSARQSPNTGGLFF.

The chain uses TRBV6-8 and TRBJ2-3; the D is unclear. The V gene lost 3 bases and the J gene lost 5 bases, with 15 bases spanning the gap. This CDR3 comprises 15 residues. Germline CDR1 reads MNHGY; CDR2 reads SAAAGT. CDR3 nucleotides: TGTGCCAGCAGTTATATGGGCCCAAGTCGAGATACGCAGTATTTT. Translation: CASSYMGPSRDTQYF.

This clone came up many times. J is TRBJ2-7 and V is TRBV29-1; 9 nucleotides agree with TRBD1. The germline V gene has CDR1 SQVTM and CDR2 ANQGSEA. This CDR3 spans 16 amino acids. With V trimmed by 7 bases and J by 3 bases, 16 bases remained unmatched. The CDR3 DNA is TGCAGCGCCCAAACCCCCCGGACAGGGGCCTTCTACGAGCAGTACTTC. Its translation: CSAQTPRTGAFYEQYF.

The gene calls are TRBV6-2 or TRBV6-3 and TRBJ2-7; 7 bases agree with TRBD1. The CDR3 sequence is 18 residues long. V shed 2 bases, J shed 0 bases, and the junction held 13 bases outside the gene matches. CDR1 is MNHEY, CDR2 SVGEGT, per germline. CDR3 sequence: CASSYLLGTDNHSYEQYF. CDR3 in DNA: TGTGCCAGCAGTTACCTTCTGGGGACAGACAACCACTCCTACGAGCAGTACTTC.

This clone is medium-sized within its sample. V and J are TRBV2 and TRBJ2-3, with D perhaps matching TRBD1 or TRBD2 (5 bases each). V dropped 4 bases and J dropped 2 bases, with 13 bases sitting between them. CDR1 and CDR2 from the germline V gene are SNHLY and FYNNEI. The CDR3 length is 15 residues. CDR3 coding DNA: TGTGCCAGCAGTGTGAGAGGGGCACACACAGATACGCAGTATTTT. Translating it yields CASSVRGAHTDTQYF.